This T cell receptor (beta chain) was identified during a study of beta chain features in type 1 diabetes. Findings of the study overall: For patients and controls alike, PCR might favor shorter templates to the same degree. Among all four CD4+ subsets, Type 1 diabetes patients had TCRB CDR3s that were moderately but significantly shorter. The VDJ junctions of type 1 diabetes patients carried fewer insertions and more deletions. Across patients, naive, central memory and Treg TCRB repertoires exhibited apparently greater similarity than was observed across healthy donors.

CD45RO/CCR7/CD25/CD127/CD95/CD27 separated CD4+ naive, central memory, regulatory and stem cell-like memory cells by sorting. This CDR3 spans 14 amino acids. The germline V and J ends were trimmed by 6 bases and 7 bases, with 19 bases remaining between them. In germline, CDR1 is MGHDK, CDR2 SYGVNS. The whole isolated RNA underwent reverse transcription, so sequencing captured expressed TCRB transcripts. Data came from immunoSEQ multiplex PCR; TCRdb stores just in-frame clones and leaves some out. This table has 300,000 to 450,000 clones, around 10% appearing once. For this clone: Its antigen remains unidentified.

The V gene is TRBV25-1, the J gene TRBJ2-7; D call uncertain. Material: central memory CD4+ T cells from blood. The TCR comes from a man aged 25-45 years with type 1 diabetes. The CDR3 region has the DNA TGTGCCAGCAGCCAGCCCCACCAAGGATCGGAGCAGTACTTC. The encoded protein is CASSQPHQGSEQYF.